These 20 T cell receptor beta chains share one sample of origin, sequenced in a study of blood T cell repertoires in COVID-19. The protocol was immunoSEQ multiplex PCR, while the TCRdb copy is restricted to in-frame clones and leaves out a portion. The sample lists some 150,000 clones; around four fifths were seen once. Sequencing was performed on peripheral blood. The source of these receptors is a human donor in a cohort sampled during active COVID-19.

This chain joins TRBV5-1 and TRBJ1-2; no reliable D call. The germline V gene has CDR1 SGHRS and CDR2 YFSETQ. The V gene lost 4 bases and the J gene lost 5 bases, with 18 bases spanning the gap. The CDR3 is 15 amino acids. CDR3 coding DNA: TGCGCCAGCAGCGCATCAGGTTCCCCGACGTATGGCTACACCTTC. The encoded protein is CASSASGSPTYGYTF.

The rearrangement joins TRBV6-1 to TRBJ2-7; D not certain. The V gene's germline CDR1 is MNHNS and CDR2 SASEGT. The CDR3 covers 15 residues. V was trimmed by 0 bases and J by 2 bases, leaving 11 bases between them. Here the CDR3 reads CASSEAISGPYEQYV. The CDR3 DNA reads as TGTGCCAGCAGTGAAGCTATTTCAGGTCCCTACGAGCAGTACGTC.

In this sample, this clone turned up many times. V is TRBV2 and J is TRBJ1-5, with 12 bases that match TRBD1. Germline CDR1 SNHLY, CDR2 FYNNEI. J lost 7 bases, V lost 5 bases, and 6 bases had no gene match. This CDR3 region has 15 residues. For the CDR3, the DNA is TGTGCCAGCAGTTGGGACAGGGGGCGGGAACAGCCCCAGCATTTT. This encodes CASSWDRGREQPQHF. Variable domain in full (rest from reference TRBV2 and TRBJ1-5): EPEVTQTPSHQVTQMGQEVILRCVPISNHLYFYWYRQILGQKVEFLVSFYNNEISEKSEIFDDQFSVERPDGSNFTLKIRSTKLEDSAMYFCASSWDRGREQPQHFGDGTRLSIL.

In this sample, this clone turned up a few times. A read error may account for a junction end that differs from germline. This chain connects TRBV7-7 to TRBJ1-5; D is perhaps TRBD1 (5 bases). CDR1 and CDR2 (germline): SSHAT, FNYEAQ (reference sequence). This CDR3 spans 13 amino acids. As DNA, the CDR3 is TGTGCTAGCAGCTTAGACAGTAATCAGCCCCAGCATTTT. Its translation is CASSLDSNQPQHF. The entire variable domain, with the rest obtained from reference TRBV7-7 and TRBJ1-5, is as follows: GAGVSQSPRYKVTKRGQDVTLRCDPISSHATLYWYQQALGQGPEFLTYFNYEAQPDKSGLPSDRFSAERPEGSISTLTIQRTEQRDSAMYRCASSLDSNQPQHFGDGTRLSIL.

The chain combines TRBV27 with TRBJ1-4; D possibly corresponds to TRBD1 (5 bases). The germline V gene encodes CDR1 MNHEY and CDR2 SMNVEV (reference sequence). V was trimmed by 5 bases and J by 0 bases, leaving 16 bases between them. CDR3 size: 17 residues. The CDR3 loop reads CASSLTGGFATNEKLFF. CDR3 DNA: TGTGCCAGCAGTCTAACGGGGGGTTTTGCAACTAATGAAAAACTGTTTTTT.

This clone was detected a few times. The chain combines TRBV5-4 with TRBJ2-7; the match to TRBD1 covers 11 bases. The CDR3 consists of 15 residues. Trimming at V came to 5 bases and at J to 3 bases, leaving 7 bases not matched to a gene. Per germline, CDR1 SGHNT and CDR2 YYREEE (reference sequence). The CDR3 loop is CASREDRGPSYEQYV. CDR3 in DNA: TGTGCCAGCAGAGAGGACAGGGGGCCCAGCTACGAGCAGTACGTC.

The chain joins TRBV6-5 to TRBJ2-2, with 9 bases matching TRBD2. Germline assignment: CDR1 MNHEY and CDR2 SVGAGI. The CDR3 totals 15 residues. The junction had 5 bases not matched to a gene; V was cut back by 4 bases and J by 5 bases. The CDR3 nucleotides are TGTGCCAGCAGTTTTAGCGGGGGAAGGACCGGGGAGCTGTTTTTT. Its translation: CASSFSGGRTGELFF.

The CDR3 region has the DNA TGTGCCAGCAGTGAGAGGAGGAGCTCCTACAATGAGCAGTTCTTC. Translation: CASSERRSSYNEQFF. The chain couples TRBV6-1 to TRBJ2-1, with D tentatively TRBD2 (5 bases). CDR3 length: 15 amino acids. Trimming removed 3 bases at V and 0 bases at J, with 9 bases between. Germline V gene lookup returns CDR1 MNHNS and CDR2 SASEGT.

The rearrangement links TRBV28 to TRBJ2-2, with D possibly matching TRBD2 (5 bases). Germline values: CDR1 MDHEN, CDR2 SYDVKM. This CDR3 contains 13 residues. Trimming took 8 bases from V and 3 from J, leaving 10 bases between them. For the CDR3, the DNA is TGTGCCAGCGGGCCGAGGGACACCGGGGAGCTGTTTTTT. Translation: CASGPRDTGELFF.

The V call is TRBV6-2 or TRBV6-3, the J call TRBJ2-4; D possibly corresponds to TRBD1 (6 bases). CDR1 is MNHEY, CDR2 SVGEGT, per germline. CDR3 length: 15 amino acids. V was shortened by 6 bases and J by 3 bases, with 15 bases between the two germline ends. The chain's CDR3 is CASSRYRDNKNIQYF. The DNA for the CDR3 is TGTGCCAGCAGCCGCTACCGGGACAACAAAAACATTCAGTACTTC.

The chain recombines TRBV18 with TRBJ1-2; D might be TRBD1 (5 bases). Germline V lookup: CDR1 KGHSH, CDR2 LQKENI. This CDR3 region has 14 residues. Trimming took off 0 bases at V and 6 bases at J, with 11 bases between the two ends. The CDR3 loop reads CASSPPRDRNGYTF. As DNA, the CDR3 is TGTGCCAGCTCACCACCTCGTGACAGAAATGGCTACACCTTC.

The chain links TRBV10-2 to TRBJ1-5; tentatively, D is TRBD1 (5 bases). CDR1 WSHSY and CDR2 SAAADI come from the germline V gene. The CDR3 is 13 amino acids. Deletions cut 5 bases from V and 7 bases from J, with 12 bases between. The DNA for the CDR3 is TGCGCCAGCAGTAGGCAGGGAGGACAGCCCCAGCATTTT. Protein: CASSRQGGQPQHF.

The chain is built from TRBV5-4 and TRBJ2-5, with 10 bases fitting TRBD2. Per the germline V gene, CDR1 is SGHNT and CDR2 is YYREEE (reference sequence). After removal of 0 bases from V and 4 bases from J, the junction contained 0 bases not matched to a gene. This CDR3 has 14 amino acids. CDR3 sequence (DNA): TGTGCCAGCAGCTTGGGACTAGCGGGAGAGACCCAGTACTTC. Residues: CASSLGLAGETQYF.

The genes are TRBV6-1 and TRBJ2-5, with TRBD2 as a possible D gene (7 bases). CDR1 MNHNS and CDR2 SASEGT come from the germline V gene. CDR3 length equals 15 residues. Trimming took 0 bases from V and 4 from J, leaving 12 bases between them. The CDR3 is CASSEAGGGLETQYF. The CDR3 DNA follows: TGTGCCAGCAGTGAAGCGGGAGGGGGTCTAGAGACCCAGTACTTC.

This clone came up once. J is TRBJ2-1 and V is TRBV5-1; D gene unclear. The CDR3 loop spans 15 amino acids. Looked up from germline, CDR1 is SGHRS and CDR2 is YFSETQ. V lost 0 bases to trimming and J lost 0 bases, with 7 bases between them. This chain's CDR3 is CASSLDPGSYNEQFF. The CDR3 DNA sequence: TGCGCCAGCAGCTTGGACCCAGGCTCCTACAATGAGCAGTTCTTC. The whole variable domain, remainder taken from reference TRBV5-1 and TRBJ2-1, is KAGVTQTPRYLIKTRGQQVTLSCSPISGHRSVSWYQQTPGQGLQFLFEYFSETQRNKGNFPGRFSGRQFSNSRSEMNVSTLELGDSALYLCASSLDPGSYNEQFFGPGTRLTVL.

V and J are TRBV28 and TRBJ1-4, with D hard to call. The germline V gene has CDR1 MDHEN and CDR2 SYDVKM. This CDR3 is built from 14 residues. Trimming shortened V by 3 bases and J by 8 bases, and 13 bases separated the two germline ends. CDR3 in DNA: TGTGCCAGCAGTTTTCAGCCGGGAGCGGAAAAACTGTTTTTT. Protein product: CASSFQPGAEKLFF.

The J gene is TRBJ1-5, the V gene TRBV7-2; tentatively, D is TRBD1 (5 bases). Per the germline V gene, CDR1 is SGHTA and CDR2 is FQGNSA. V lost 6 bases to trimming and J lost 7 bases, with 13 bases between them. This CDR3 spans 13 amino acids. For the CDR3, the DNA is TGTGCCAGCAGTTATTCAGGGTCGCAGCCCCAGCATTTT. This gives the protein CASSYSGSQPQHF.

V gene TRBV6-5 combines with J gene TRBJ1-5; tentatively, D is TRBD1 (6 bases). The CDR3 covers 15 residues. V lost 6 bases and J 7 bases, leaving 19 bases between the germline ends. CDR1 and CDR2 (germline): MNHEY, SVGAGI. In DNA, the CDR3 is TGTGCCAGCAGCGCCTATATAGGGGGTGGCCAGCCCCAGCATTTT. Its translation is CASSAYIGGGQPQHF.

This clone was seen a handful of times. The chain joins TRBV5-1 to TRBJ2-3; 8 bases line up with TRBD1. J was trimmed by 5 bases and V by 1 base; bases with no gene match: 6. The germline V gene has CDR1 SGHRS and CDR2 YFSETQ. CDR3 length: 15 residues. In DNA form, the CDR3 reads TGCGCCAGCAGCTTGCGGCAGGGGGCAGGAGATACGCAGTATTTT. It specifies CASSLRQGAGDTQYF.

This clone was seen a few times. The chain is built from TRBV11-3 and TRBJ2-7; no clear D gene. Trimming removed 3 bases at V and 0 bases at J, with 9 bases between. The CDR3 contains 14 residues. From germline, CDR1 is SGHNT and CDR2 YENEEA. CDR3 protein: CASSFSESSYEQYF. CDR3 in DNA: TGTGCCAGCAGCTTCAGTGAAAGCTCCTACGAGCAGTACTTC. The full variable domain, with the rest looked up from reference TRBV11-3 and TRBJ2-7, is EAGVVQSPRYKIIEKKQPVAFWCNPISGHNTLYWYLQNLGQGPELLIRYENEEAVDDSQLPKDRFSAERLKGVDSTLKIQPAELGDSAVYLCASSFSESSYEQYFGPGTRLTVT.